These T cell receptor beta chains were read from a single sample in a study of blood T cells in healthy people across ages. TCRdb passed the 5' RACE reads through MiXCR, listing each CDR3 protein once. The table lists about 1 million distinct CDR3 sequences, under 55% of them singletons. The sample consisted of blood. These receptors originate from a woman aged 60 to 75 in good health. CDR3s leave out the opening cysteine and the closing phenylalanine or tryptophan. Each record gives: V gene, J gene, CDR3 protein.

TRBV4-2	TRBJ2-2	ASSHNIGELF
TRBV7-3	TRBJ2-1	ASSLDSLPIQEQF
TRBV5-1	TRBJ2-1	ASSLVQGQYNEQF
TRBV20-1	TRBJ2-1	SASASGNPYNEQF
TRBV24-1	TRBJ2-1	ATSDSTSGSSYNEQF
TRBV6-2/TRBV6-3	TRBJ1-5	ASSDPGTYYQPQH
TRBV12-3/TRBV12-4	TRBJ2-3	ASSLMGQGATQY
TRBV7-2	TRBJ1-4	AGRGANEKLF
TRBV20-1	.	SARGRRGRRVGERFQYEQY
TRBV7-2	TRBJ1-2	ASSLARGRYT
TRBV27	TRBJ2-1	ASSFQTGDEQF
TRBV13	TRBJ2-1	ASPPHGGSYKEQF
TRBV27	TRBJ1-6	ASSARGGVSPLH
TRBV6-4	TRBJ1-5	ASSGRRAEKYSNQPQH
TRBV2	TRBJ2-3	ASSAGLRGLAATDTQY
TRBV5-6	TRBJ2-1	ASSWRTSGRYNEQF
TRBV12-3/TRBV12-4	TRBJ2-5	ASSNIDLETQY
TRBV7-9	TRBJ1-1	ASSRRQGKGAEAF
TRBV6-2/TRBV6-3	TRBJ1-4	ASSSGGTRDRKLF
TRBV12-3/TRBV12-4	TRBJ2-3	ASSLDRGTDTQY
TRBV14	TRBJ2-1	ASSQFLAGVGGGQF
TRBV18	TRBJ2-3	ASSPLSGRTDTQY
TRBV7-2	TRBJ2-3	ASSPTPSGTSTDTQY
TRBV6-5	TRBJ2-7	ASSYSRGPQY
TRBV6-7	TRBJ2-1	ASSYSSWLAGSYNEQF
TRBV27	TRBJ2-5	ASAPSRVYQETQY
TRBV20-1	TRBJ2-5	SASNQRQETQY
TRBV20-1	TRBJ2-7	SAKRQPRDTSYEQY
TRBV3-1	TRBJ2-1	ASSQGPNRQNEQF
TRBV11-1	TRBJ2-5	ASSPEVGSYNEQY
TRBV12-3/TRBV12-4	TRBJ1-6	ASSFGDINSPLH
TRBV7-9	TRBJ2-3	ASSVLGADTQY
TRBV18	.	ASSPTGRVEETQY
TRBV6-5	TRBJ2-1	ASSYRYQTNNEQF
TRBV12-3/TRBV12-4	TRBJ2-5	ASRPQGKGSETQY
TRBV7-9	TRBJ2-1	ASSRDRGDYNNEQF
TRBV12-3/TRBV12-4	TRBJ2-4	ASRHSEVAKNIQY
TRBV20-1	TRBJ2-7	SAETEHEQY
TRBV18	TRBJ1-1	ASSPVTTEAF
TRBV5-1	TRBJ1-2	ASSLVAAFYGYT
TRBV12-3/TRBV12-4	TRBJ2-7	ASSLAKQSYEQY
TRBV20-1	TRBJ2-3	SARDPSLAGVVDTQY
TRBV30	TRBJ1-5	AWSVSGVWQPQH
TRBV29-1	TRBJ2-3	SVAGDRGRGPKGGDTQY
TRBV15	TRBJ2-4	ATSRDWDGPPGGIQY
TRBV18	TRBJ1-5	ASSPQMGGIVQPQH
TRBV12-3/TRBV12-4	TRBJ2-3	ASSAGLASDTQY
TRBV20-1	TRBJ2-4	SADVVRTKNIQY
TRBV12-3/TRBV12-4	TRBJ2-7	ASSFGGLTSYEQY
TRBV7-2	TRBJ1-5	ASSENGQPQH
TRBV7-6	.	ASSIPSGTSSGTQY
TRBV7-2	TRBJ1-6	ASRQTGRSYNSPLH
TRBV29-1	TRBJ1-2	SVEGRTGYGYT
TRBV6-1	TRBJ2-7	ASSRHISGSRYEQY
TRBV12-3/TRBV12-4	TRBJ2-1	ASSYGTGEF
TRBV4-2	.	ASSQEFTRSGSHEQY
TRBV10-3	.	AVSESTGGRGEQY